These 28 T cell receptor beta chains originate from one sample sequenced in a study of control samples from healthy donors and cancer patients. Some clones are missing from TCRdb's copy, which holds only in-frame ones; the method was immunoSEQ multiplex PCR. The table lists 75,000 to 95,000 clones, less than 95% of them singletons. Material for sequencing was blood. These receptors were obtained from a woman younger than 30 in good health.

A single count supports this clone. V gene TRBV18 combines with J gene TRBJ2-5; a possible D gene is TRBD1 (5 bases). This CDR3 is built from 15 residues. Trimming cost V 6 bases and J 0 bases, with 14 bases left between them. The germline V gene has CDR1 KGHSH and CDR2 LQKENI. This CDR3 is CASSPTTGYQETQYF. The DNA for the CDR3 is TGTGCCAGCTCGCCTACCACAGGTTACCAAGAGACCCAGTACTTC.

The rearrangement uses TRBV6-5 and TRBJ2-1; D call uncertain. The CDR3 length is 14 residues. The germline V and J ends were trimmed by 2 bases and 0 bases, with 5 bases remaining between them. CDR1 is MNHEY, CDR2 SVGAGI, per germline. CDR3 coding DNA: TGTGCCAGCAGTTACCTCGCCTCCTACAATGAGCAGTTCTTC. Its translation: CASSYLASYNEQFF.

V is TRBV9 and J is TRBJ2-6, with a weak D call TRBD2 (6 bases). Germline CDR1 reads SGDLS; CDR2 reads YYNGEE. Between the trimmed V and J ends, which lost 2 bases and 1 base, there was a span of 25 bases. The CDR3 runs to 21 residues. The DNA of the CDR3 is TGTGCCAGCAGCGTCCCCGTCTTGGGAGGCCGTTCTTTGTCTGGGGCCAACGTCCTGACTTTC. This translates into CASSVPVLGGRSLSGANVLTF.

The rearrangement joins TRBV6-6 to TRBJ1-3; D might be TRBD1 (6 bases). Germline assignment: CDR1 MNHNY and CDR2 SVGAGI (reference sequence). The CDR3 is 15 amino acids. Trimming shortened V by 10 bases and J by 0 bases, and 16 bases separated the two germline ends. CDR3 coding DNA: TGTGCCACACGAGGTGCGGGGGCCTCTGGAAACACCATATATTTT. This translates into CATRGAGASGNTIYF.

This chain connects TRBV5-1 to TRBJ2-6; D is perhaps TRBD2 (5 bases). This CDR3 is built from 15 residues. Germline CDR1 is SGHRS and CDR2 is YFSETQ. Trimming left V 0 bases short and J 4 bases short, with 8 bases between. The chain's CDR3 is CASSLVARGANVLTF. CDR3 nucleotide sequence: TGCGCCAGCAGCTTGGTAGCGCGGGGGGCCAACGTCCTGACTTTC.

The chain uses TRBV19 and TRBJ1-2; D remains ambiguous. CDR3 size: 12 residues. Germline lookup yields CDR1 LNHDA and CDR2 SQIVND (reference sequence). Trimming cost V 5 bases and J 2 bases, with 6 bases left between them. CDR3 region: CASSSTNYGYTF. CDR3 DNA: TGTGCCAGTAGTTCGACCAACTATGGCTACACCTTC.

This clone was seen a single time. This chain uses TRBV2 with TRBJ1-3, with D uncertain. CDR3 length: 15 residues. The V gene's germline CDR1 is SNHLY and CDR2 FYNNEI. The V gene lost 1 base and the J gene lost 0 bases, with 7 bases spanning the gap. The CDR3 DNA reads as TGTGCCAGCAGTGAAGAGGGTTCCTCTGGAAACACCATATATTTT. This encodes CASSEEGSSGNTIYF.

The rearrangement joins TRBV6-5 to TRBJ1-2, with 10 nucleotides matching TRBD1. This CDR3 comprises 12 residues. V shed 8 bases and J 8 bases; nucleotides not matched to a gene: 5. Germline V gene data show CDR1 as MNHEY and CDR2 as SVGAGI. For the CDR3, the DNA is TGTGCCAGCTTCGACAGGGGGCGAGGCTACACCTTC. It translates to CASFDRGRGYTF.

This clone was seen a handful of times. The chain uses TRBV5-1 and TRBJ2-1; 10 bases are a match to TRBD2. The V gene's germline CDR1 is SGHRS and CDR2 YFSETQ. This CDR3 is built from 17 residues. J gave up 10 bases and V 2 bases, and 15 bases lay outside the gene matches. CDR3 in DNA: TGCGCCAGCAGCTTTTCCCCTCAAGCGGGGGGGCCAGTCGAGCAGTTCTTC. Its translation is CASSFSPQAGGPVEQFF. The variable domain in full, with the rest retrieved from reference TRBV5-1 and TRBJ2-1, is KAGVTQTPRYLIKTRGQQVTLSCSPISGHRSVSWYQQTPGQGLQFLFEYFSETQRNKGNFPGRFSGRQFSNSRSEMNVSTLELGDSALYLCASSFSPQAGGPVEQFFGPGTRLTVL.

This clone has more than one count but fewer than ten. The V gene is TRBV7-9, the J gene TRBJ1-5, with 7 positions matching TRBD1. The germline V gene has CDR1 SEHNR and CDR2 FQNEAQ (reference sequence). This CDR3 has 17 amino acids. The V and J ends lost 5 bases and 6 bases, in that order; junction bases with no gene match: 16. CDR3 residues: CASSRRQLLTGVQPQHF. The CDR3 nucleotides are TGTGCCAGCAGCCGAAGACAACTACTAACAGGGGTTCAGCCCCAGCATTTT.

The chain links TRBV2 to TRBJ2-3; no clear D. Trimming cost V 5 bases and J 0 bases, with 15 bases left between them. CDR3 length: 16 residues. Germline assignment: CDR1 SNHLY and CDR2 FYNNEI. Here the CDR3 reads CASSLTDVTSTDTQYF. CDR3 sequence (DNA): TGTGCCAGCAGTCTCACGGACGTTACTAGCACAGATACGCAGTATTTT.

The V call is TRBV28, the J call TRBJ2-7; 10 bases line up with TRBD2. The V gene's germline CDR1 is MDHEN and CDR2 SYDVKM. With 1 base clipped from V and 6 bases from J, the junction kept 12 bases outside the gene matches. The CDR3 has 17 amino acids. The CDR3 coding sequence is TGTGCCAGCAGTTTATCCCCTAAGCGGGGGGGCCCGGGCGAGCAGTACTTC. Translating gives CASSLSPKRGGPGEQYF.

This clone came up a few times. The V and J genes are TRBV19 and TRBJ1-2; D gene uncertain. The germline gives CDR1 LNHDA, CDR2 SQIVND (reference sequence). The CDR3 has 13 residues. V lost 6 bases and J lost 2, with 10 bases in between. CDR3 sequence: CASSPDPNYGYTF. In DNA, the CDR3 is TGTGCCAGTAGCCCCGATCCCAACTATGGCTACACCTTC. Supplemented by reference TRBV19 and TRBJ1-2, the full variable domain reads DGGITQSPKYLFRKEGQNVTLSCEQNLNHDAMYWYRQDPGQGLRLIYYSQIVNDFQKGDIAEGYSVSREKKESFPLTVTSAQKNPTAFYLCASSPDPNYGYTFGSGTRLTVV.

The V and J genes are TRBV7-9 and TRBJ1-1; TRBD1 is a possible D gene (6 bases). The germline V gene has CDR1 SEHNR and CDR2 FQNEAQ (reference sequence). The V end was cut by 4 bases, the J end by 5 bases, with 14 bases between. This CDR3 has 14 residues. Here the CDR3 DNA reads TGTGCCAGCAGCTCCCGGACAGAAGGTACTGAAGCTTTCTTT. It specifies CASSSRTEGTEAFF.

The chain recombines TRBV14 with TRBJ1-2; TRBD1 agrees at 7 bases. The CDR3 loop spans 17 amino acids. V lost 0 bases to trimming and J lost 7 bases; unmatched junction nucleotides: 14. Looked up from germline, CDR1 is SGHDN and CDR2 is FVKESK. This CDR3 reads CASSQDVFYGTEGGYTF. As DNA, the CDR3 is TGTGCCAGCAGCCAAGATGTATTTTACGGGACAGAGGGTGGCTACACCTTC.

The chain is built from TRBV7-2 and TRBJ1-5, with unresolved D. This CDR3 region has 17 residues. Looked up from germline, CDR1 is SGHTA and CDR2 is FQGNSA. V lost 5 bases and J lost 0, with 17 bases in between. The CDR3 reads CASSPSWAAGSNQPQHF. CDR3 bases: TGTGCCAGCAGCCCCTCGTGGGCGGCCGGTAGCAATCAGCCCCAGCATTTT.

The rearrangement joins TRBV29-1 to TRBJ1-1; D unresolved. Trimming took off 0 bases at V and 3 bases at J, with 2 bases between the two ends. This CDR3 has 11 amino acids. CDR1 and CDR2 (germline): SQVTM, ANQGSEA. CDR3 sequence (DNA): TGCAGCGTTGAAGACTACACTGAAGCTTTCTTT. Encoded protein: CSVEDYTEAFF. Full variable domain (remainder filled in from reference TRBV29-1 and TRBJ1-1): SAVISQKPSRDICQRGTSLTIQCQVDSQVTMMFWYRQQPGQSLTLIATANQGSEATYESGFVIDKFPISRPNLTFSTLTVSNMSPEDSSIYLCSVEDYTEAFFGQGTRLTVV.

The chain couples TRBV9 to TRBJ2-3; TRBD1 matches at 8 bases. In germline, CDR1 is SGDLS, CDR2 YYNGEE. CDR3 size: 16 residues. The trim removed 0 bases at V and 5 bases at J, leaving 8 bases unmatched. CDR3 in amino acids: CASSVGSGQGQDTQYF. The CDR3 DNA follows: TGTGCCAGCAGCGTAGGTTCTGGACAGGGACAAGATACGCAGTATTTT.

V usage is TRBV5-6 and J usage is TRBJ2-7, with D tentatively TRBD2 (7 bases). Germline V gene sequence: CDR1 SGHDT, CDR2 YYEEEE. The CDR3 runs 14 residues. V lost 2 bases and J 7 bases, leaving 16 bases between the germline ends. The CDR3 loop is CASSFGVGGREQYF. CDR3 bases: TGTGCCAGCAGCTTTGGAGTCGGGGGGCGAGAGCAGTACTTC.

In DNA form, the CDR3 reads TGCGCCAGCCGCCGGGCACTAGCGGGGGGGCCAGACATTCAGTACTTC. Its translation: CASRRALAGGPDIQYF. The rearrangement joins TRBV5-1 to TRBJ2-4, with 13 bases aligning to TRBD2. The CDR3 is 16 residues long. Germline CDR1 SGHRS, CDR2 YFSETQ. Trimming removed 7 bases from V and 8 bases from J; junction bases left unmatched: 12.

CDR3 nucleotides: TGTGCCAGCAGTTACTCGTTTAAGGGGAGACGGGAAAAACTGTTTTTT. It translates to CASSYSFKGRREKLFF. The genes are TRBV6-5 and TRBJ1-4; possibly TRBD1 for D (5 bases). CDR1 is MNHEY, CDR2 SVGAGI, per germline. The CDR3 length is 16 residues. V gave up 0 bases and J gave up 8 bases, with 16 bases separating them.

Concerning this clone: Sequence at one end of the junction differs from germline and may be a read error. The chain combines TRBV24-1 with TRBJ2-2; 11 bases align to TRBD2. The CDR3 consists of 14 residues. CDR1 and CDR2 from the germline V gene are KGHDR and SFDVKD. The CDR3 nucleotides read TGTGCCACCTCTAGCGGGGGGAACGCCGGGGAGCTGTTTTTT. It encodes CATSSGGNAGELFF.

The chain joins TRBV7-9 to TRBJ1-2; 7 bases are a match to TRBD1. The CDR3 is 17 residues long. Germline CDR1 SEHNR, CDR2 FQNEAQ (reference sequence). Trimming at V came to 6 bases and at J to 4 bases, leaving 17 bases not matched to a gene. DNA for the CDR3: TGTGCCAGCAGATCTCCTGTTCTGACAGGGACCCTCTATGGCTACACCTTC. Translating gives CASRSPVLTGTLYGYTF. The variable domain in full, completed from reference TRBV7-9 and TRBJ1-2, reads DTGVSQNPRHKITKRGQNVTFRCDPISEHNRLYWYRQTLGQGPEFLTYFQNEAQLEKSRLLSDRFSAERPKGSFSTLEIQRTEQGDSAMYLCASRSPVLTGTLYGYTFGSGTRLTVV.

V is TRBV2 and J is TRBJ2-2; D perhaps matches TRBD2 (6 bases). V was trimmed by 8 bases and J by 0 bases, leaving 16 bases between them. The CDR3 loop spans 16 amino acids. The germline V gene encodes CDR1 SNHLY and CDR2 FYNNEI. DNA of the CDR3: TGTGCCAGCCATGGGATCGGGGGAGCGAACACCGGGGAGCTGTTTTTT. Its protein product is CASHGIGGANTGELFF.

The chain links TRBV28 to TRBJ1-5; D might be TRBD1 (6 bases). V was trimmed by 7 bases and J by 4 bases, leaving 11 bases between them. The CDR3 runs 13 residues. The V gene's germline CDR1 is MDHEN and CDR2 SYDVKM. CDR3 region: CASKQGGNQPQHF. CDR3 bases: TGTGCCAGCAAACAGGGCGGTAATCAGCCCCAGCATTTT.

The CDR3 protein is CASSFGLSPLHF. CDR3 bases: TGTGCCAGCAGCTTTGGCCTTTCACCCCTCCACTTT. This chain uses TRBV5-6 with TRBJ1-6; no clear D gene. Trimming cost V 2 bases and J 9 bases, with 6 bases left between them. Germline CDR1 is SGHDT and CDR2 is YYEEEE. This CDR3 comprises 12 residues.

Regarding this clone: The junction does not match germline at one end; this may be a read error. The chain combines TRBV13 with TRBJ1-2, with 8 positions matching TRBD1. Looked up from germline, CDR1 is PRHDT and CDR2 is FYEKMQ (reference sequence). The CDR3 sequence is 12 residues long. This CDR3 reads CASSLVGQGWSF. DNA for the CDR3: TGTGCCAGCAGCTTAGTAGGACAGGGCTGGTCCTTC.

The chain combines TRBV9 with TRBJ2-3; 7 nucleotides align to TRBD2. V was clipped by 4 bases and J by 8 bases; unmatched bases: 10. Germline-derived CDR1 and CDR2 are SGDLS and YYNGEE. This CDR3 contains 14 residues. For the CDR3, the DNA is TGTGCCAGCAGCCCAACACCCTGGGAGGGTACGCAGTATTTT. It encodes CASSPTPWEGTQYF.